The T cell receptor (beta chain) described here comes from a study of shared clonotypes between healthy human individuals. Study as a whole: Per-donor plates numbered three CD4 naive, three CD4 memory, two CD8 naive and one CD8 memory. Study-level results: Generally, naive subsets (rather than memory subsets) showed larger estimated richness.

V lost 7 bases to trimming and J lost 1 base; unmatched junction nucleotides: 5. This CDR3 comprises 14 residues. CDR1 is MDHEN, CDR2 SYDVKM, per germline. To note about this clone: Its cognate antigen is unknown.

Using around 180 ng DNA, 30,000 to 35,000 T cell genomes, the sorted-subset replicate PCRs were run. Assay used: immunoSEQ multiplex PCR; TCRdb lists only in-frame clones, some missing. Among 650,000 to 750,000 clones listed, 72% were seen once. The chain employs TRBV28 and TRBJ1-1; 8 bases align to TRBD1. This TCR derives from a woman in her thirties in good health. Sequenced sample: memory CD4+ T cells sorted from blood. The subset is: CD45RA-negative fraction. The CDR3 nucleotides read TGTGCCAGCACCTCCGGGACAGGGAACACTGAAGCTTTCTTT. It translates to CASTSGTGNTEAFF.